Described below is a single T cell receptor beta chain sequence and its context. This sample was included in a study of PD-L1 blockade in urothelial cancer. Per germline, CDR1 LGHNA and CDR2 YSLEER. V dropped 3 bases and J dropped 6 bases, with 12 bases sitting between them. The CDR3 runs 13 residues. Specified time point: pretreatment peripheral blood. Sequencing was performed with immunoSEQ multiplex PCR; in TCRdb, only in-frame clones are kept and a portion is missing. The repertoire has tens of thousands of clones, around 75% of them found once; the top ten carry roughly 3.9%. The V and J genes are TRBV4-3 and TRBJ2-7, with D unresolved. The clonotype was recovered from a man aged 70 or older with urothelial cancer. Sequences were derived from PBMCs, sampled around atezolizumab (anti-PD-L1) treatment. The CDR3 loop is CASSQLRLGEQYF. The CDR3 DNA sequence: TGCGCCAGCAGCCAGCTTCGACTTGGCGAGCAGTACTTC.